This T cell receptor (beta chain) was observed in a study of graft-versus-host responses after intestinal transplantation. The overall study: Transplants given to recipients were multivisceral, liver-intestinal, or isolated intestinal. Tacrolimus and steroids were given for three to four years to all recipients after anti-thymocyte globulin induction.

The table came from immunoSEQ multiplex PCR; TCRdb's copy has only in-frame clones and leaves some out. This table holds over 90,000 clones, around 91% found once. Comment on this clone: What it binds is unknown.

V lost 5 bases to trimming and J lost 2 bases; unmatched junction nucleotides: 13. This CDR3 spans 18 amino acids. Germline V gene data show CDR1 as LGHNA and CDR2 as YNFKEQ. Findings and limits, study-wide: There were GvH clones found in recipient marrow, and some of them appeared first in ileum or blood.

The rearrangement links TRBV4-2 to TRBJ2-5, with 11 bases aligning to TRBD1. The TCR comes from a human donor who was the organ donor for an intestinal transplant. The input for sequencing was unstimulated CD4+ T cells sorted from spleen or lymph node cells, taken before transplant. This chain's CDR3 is CASSSPGTGGLSQETQYF. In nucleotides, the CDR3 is TGTGCCAGCAGCTCACCCGGGACAGGGGGGCTCTCACAAGAGACCCAGTACTTC.